The 5 T cell receptor beta chains reported below all come from one sample, sequenced in a study of T-cell reconstitution after alpha-beta-depleted transplantation in children. This sample's TCRbeta library carried unique molecular identifier barcodes. MiXCR, applied by TCRdb to the PCR reads, yields one record per CDR3 protein. The sample contains some 390,000 distinct CDR3 sequences, roughly 22% of which appear only once. The material was PBMCs from the stem cell graft donor, obtained from the stem cell graft. All receptors come from a human donor who donated a stem cell graft to a child with acute myeloid leukemia.

The rearrangement uses TRBV12-3 or TRBV12-4 and TRBJ2-7, with TRBD2 matching 7 bases. The CDR3 consists of 14 residues. The V gene end was trimmed by 5 bases and the J gene end by 3 bases; junction bases not matched to a gene: 7. This CDR3 reads CASSSGTYHYEQYF. The CDR3 bases are TGTGCCAGCAGTAGCGGGACTTACCACTACGAGCAGTACTTC.

This clonotype was recorded a few times. V usage is TRBV10-3 and J usage is TRBJ2-1; D may be TRBD2 (5 bases). The CDR3 consists of 13 residues. Germline lookup yields CDR1 ENHRY and CDR2 SYGVKD. V dropped 4 bases and J dropped 9 bases, with 13 bases sitting between them. The CDR3 DNA follows: TGTGCCATCAGTGCCGGACGGAGCGGTGAGCAGTTCTTC. This sequence encodes CAISAGRSGEQFF.

This clonotype showed up many times. The genes are TRBV12-3 or TRBV12-4 and TRBJ1-2, with 7 bases lining up with TRBD1. With V trimmed by 7 bases and J by 2 bases, 4 bases remained unmatched. This CDR3 has 13 residues. The CDR3, as DNA: TGTGCCAGCAACCCGGGACAGAACTATGGCTACACCTTC. Its protein product is CASNPGQNYGYTF.

The V gene is TRBV25-1, the J gene TRBJ1-1; D remains ambiguous. V shed 2 bases and J shed 1 base, with 5 bases lying between them. The CDR3 sequence is 13 residues long. Germline V lookup: CDR1 MGHDK, CDR2 SYGVNS. The CDR3 nucleotides read TGTGCCAGCAGTGAAGCGGGGAACACTGAAGCTTTCTTT. Its translation is CASSEAGNTEAFF.

The chain is built from TRBV5-1 and TRBJ2-1; D gene unclear. V was clipped by 2 bases and J by 5 bases, with 11 bases between them. Germline loops: CDR1 SGHRS, CDR2 YFSETQ. There are 14 residues in the CDR3. The CDR3 is CASSLALPHNEQFF. The CDR3 coding sequence is TGCGCCAGCAGCTTAGCCCTACCCCACAATGAGCAGTTCTTC.